This TCR beta chain was captured in a study of regulatory T cells in long-lasting Graves disease (dated by TCRdb to the early 2020s). Broadly, across the study: In the newly diagnosed Graves' disease group, patients had been taking antithyroid drugs for less than 3 months. A total of about 33 samples underwent TCR sequencing, from roughly 13 patients with persistent Graves' disease and roughly 20 patients with newly diagnosed Graves' disease. This study used TCR sequencing and RNA sequencing of peripheral blood to compare persistent Graves' disease patients against newly diagnosed Graves' disease patients. The study was conducted in China and was registered as a clinical trial. The research as a whole found: A larger number of public clonotypes was shared among persistent patients (more than 2,500) than among newly diagnosed patients (about 990). Lower TCR Shannon entropy and fewer highly expanded clones were observed in persistent Graves' disease patients than in newly diagnosed patients, which suggested clonal expansion. The study examined only peripheral blood because the primary lesion, thyroid tissue, could not be accessed. The authors noted that the small sample size was a limitation that may lower accuracy. Sequencing and analysis were limited to the TCR beta chain. TRBV28, TRBJ1-2 and TRBJ2-5 were preferentially used in persistent disease, while TRBV20-1 and TRBJ2-1 were favored in newly diagnosed disease.

The method behind the library was multiplex PCR. TCRdb names Illumina HiSeq 4000 as the instrument used. TCR beta libraries were built with iRepertoire HTBI primers and Arm-PCR amplification of CDR3 regions. Gel purification was performed on PCR products prior to sequencing. The authors processed their data as follows. Gene usage analysis of CDR3 amino acid clonotypes relied on the roughly 60 TRBV and fewer than 15 TRBJ segments identified across samples. COPE and FqMerger were used to merge filtered high-quality paired reads into contigs. BLAST was used to align contigs to IMGT TRBV, TRBD and TRBJ reference genes, and CDR3 was defined according to IMGT. Any clonotype with a frequency above 0.1% was classified as a highly expanded clone. Repertoire diversity was measured by Shannon entropy, and V-J evenness by the Gini coefficient. Clonotypes shared by more than one individual were considered public. TCRdb trimmed public reads at Q25 via fastp, called clones via MiXCR and kept in-frame beta chains. For every CDR3 protein sequence, its rows merge into one entry that carries the most common genes and DNA. TCRdb's processing, not the authors', yielded these V and J calls. This sample has just over 600,000 distinct CDR3 sequences in its table, and approximately 15% of those were observed once. In total, the top ten clones hold 15% to 20% of the sample.

Its CDR3 holds 15 amino acids, cysteine through phenylalanine. The sequence is cut down to CDR3 DNA, 45 bases in frame from base 1. The germline V gene (reference sequence) sets CDR1 to LNHDA and CDR2 to SQIVND. This specimen's time point label, interpreted: newly diagnosed GD, antithyroid drugs for less than 3 months. For both TCR sequencing and RNA sequencing, RNA was extracted from PBMCs in TRIzol. The diagnosis of Graves' disease followed American Thyroid Association guidelines. Patients for the study were recruited at an endocrinology department in Xi'an, China. Each patient gave 7.5 to 10 milliliters of peripheral blood, collected in an EDTA anticoagulant tube. PBMCs were isolated by Ficoll Paque Plus density gradient separation without further T cell sorting. An Agilent 2100 Bioanalyzer and agarose gel were used to check RNA quality, and a NanoDrop 2000 was used to measure RNA concentration.

This clonotype was observed a handful of times. Its antigen is still unknown. An end of the junction differs from the germline gene, which may be a read error. This sample also belongs to another study, concerning T cells in Graves' hyperthyroidism and ophthalmopathy. The second study, in turn, reports: Stable Graves' hyperthyroidism was defined as the absence of progression to ophthalmopathy over 18 months of follow-up. Hyperthyroidism patients were newly diagnosed, with disease duration under 2 months, and aged 18 to 65 years. Patients with uncontrolled infections, other autoimmune diseases, pregnancy or lactation were excluded. Diagnoses were established on the basis of clinical symptoms, serum thyroxine and TRAb, thyroid ultrasound, and orbital computed tomography. A first-round RT-PCR of the TCR CDR3 used the HTBI primer set with the Qiagen OneStep RT-PCR kit. Most expanded thyroid clonotypes (frequency above 0.001) were also detected in blood, a finding suggesting that blood repertoires may reflect thyroid immune responses. A 13 V-J signature model separated ophthalmopathy from stable hyperthyroidism, with over 85% sensitivity and 81.08% specificity in cross-validation and 80%/75% in testing. In validation, the model predicted progression to ophthalmopathy a median of about 5.9 months before onset, with approximately 68% sensitivity and just under 75% specificity. To identify TCR V-J signatures that set the groups apart, the researchers used a discovery cohort of about a hundred patients, made up of around 42 with Graves' ophthalmopathy and 57 with stable Graves' hyperthyroidism. An independent validation cohort of 18 to 20 hyperthyroidism patients and 17 patients who later progressed to ophthalmopathy tested prospective prediction of ophthalmopathy. The roughly 90 discovery patients were divided at random into training and test sets in a 7:3 ratio. In six Graves' hyperthyroidism patients, the study also compared T-cell repertoires from thyroid tissue with T-cell repertoires from blood. After sampling, hyperthyroidism patients received methimazole starting at 30 mg daily, and ophthalmopathy patients received high-dose intravenous methylprednisolone. A second multiplex PCR round built the libraries, followed by size selection and purification. Sequencing of the libraries was done on an Illumina HiSeq2000 using paired-end 100 bp reads. SOAPnuke was used to process the raw data, throwing out any read that contained adapters or uncalled bases, had a mean Phred below 15, or lacked an exact constant-primer or identifier match. High-quality paired reads were merged using COPE v1.2.5, and each unique nucleotide sequence was defined as a clonotype. MiTCR v1.1 was used to align the clonotypes against IMGT TRBV, TRBD and TRBJ reference segments. Analysis was restricted to V-J combinations with a frequency above 0.0001, which covered about 99% of repertoires. A TCS score was defined as the ratio between F50 (clonal expansion) and ExV (chaos), using BLOSUM62-based TCRdist between CDR3 peptides within each V-J. Welch's t-statistics and random forest reduced some 510 V-J features to under 15, which were used in a naive Bayes classifier (R e1071). Sample size was not statistically predetermined, and investigators were not blinded to group allocation. TCR Vbeta CDR3 sequencing of approximately 140 peripheral blood samples (under 45 ophthalmopathy, 75 hyperthyroidism and approximately 17 progressor patients) is reported in the paper.

This receptor was taken from a woman aged 25-40 years with Graves disease. Donor details come from another sample of the same person, matched by shared clones. Sample: peripheral blood mononuclear cells (PBMCs), taken at new diagnosis, from a patient treated with antithyroid drugs. Here the chain combines TRBV19 and TRBJ2-1, with 8 bases in between that match TRBD2. CDR3 sequence: CASTRAGDPYNEQLF. In nucleotides, the sequence is TGTGCCAGTACCAGAGCGGGAGATCCCTACAATGAGCAGCTCTTC. Joined to the reference TRBV19 and TRBJ2-1 proteins, this CDR3 gives the full variable domain: DGGITQSPKYLFRKEGQNVTLSCEQNLNHDAMYWYRQDPGQGLRLIYYSQIVNDFQKGDIAEGYSVSREKKESFPLTVTSAQKNPTAFYLCASTRAGDPYNEQLFGPGTRLTVL.